This TCR beta chain was captured by sequencing in a study of blood T cell repertoires in COVID-19. Study context: From the United States, Italy and Spain came samples of acute and convalescent COVID-19.

Authors' methods: Reference gene primer amplification yielded estimated nucleated cell counts. The protocol was immunoSEQ multiplex PCR, while the TCRdb copy is restricted to in-frame clones and leaves out a portion. V and J calls and clone size are copied from that table; D and trimming were computed from the DNA. The sample lists about 200,000 clones, roughly 90% occurring once. The junction had 7 bases not matched to a gene; V was cut back by 0 bases and J by 9 bases. This CDR3 contains 14 residues. Per the germline V gene, CDR1 is SNHLY and CDR2 is FYNNEI. The chain has TRBV2 and TRBJ1-2; 7 bases fit TRBD1. The TCR originated in a woman in her twenties or thirties with acute COVID-19. The sample taken for sequencing was PBMCs or T cells enriched from blood (not recorded which). CDR3 DNA: TGTGCCAGCAGTGAAGCTGGGGACAGCCGAAGCTACACCTTC. Translating it yields CASSEAGDSRSYTF.